These T cell receptor beta chains were read from a single sample in a study of blood T cell repertoires in COVID-19. This table comes from immunoSEQ multiplex PCR, and its TCRdb copy is limited to in-frame clones, with some not included. This repertoire shows some 250,000 clones, about 68% found once; its top ten account for about 3%. Sequencing was performed on peripheral blood. These receptors were obtained from a woman over 75 with acute or convalescent COVID-19. Each CDR3 is given with its conserved first and last residue.

v_call: TRBV19
cdr3_aa: CASAPDRGILGRTDTQYF

v_call: TRBV19
cdr3_aa: CASSMGPSTTDTQYF

v_call: TRBV7-7
cdr3_aa: CASSPGMRGARPQETQYF

v_call: TRBV18
cdr3_aa: CASSPYPQGSEKLFF

v_call: TRBV5-1
cdr3_aa: CASSLRPASGVGLPNTGELFF

v_call: TRBV7-8
cdr3_aa: CASSPRRGLNNQPQHF

v_call: TRBV19
cdr3_aa: CASSTRVEAFF

v_call: TRBV24-1
cdr3_aa: CATSDLYYERGEKLFF

v_call: TRBV18
cdr3_aa: CASSPPGLNTEAFF

v_call: TRBV10-2
cdr3_aa: CASMGSTSGDNEQFF

v_call: TRBV19
cdr3_aa: CASRSPGTGNTEAFF

v_call: TRBV29-1
cdr3_aa: CSAIVPADTQYF

v_call: TRBV2
cdr3_aa: CASRTSGAGEQYF

v_call: TRBV7-9
cdr3_aa: CASSLTGQGDYEQYF

v_call: TRBV5-1
cdr3_aa: CASSLAGGEGYGYTF

v_call: TRBV5-4
cdr3_aa: CASSLSQRAGGSGELFF

v_call: TRBV28
cdr3_aa: CASREGQPGNTIYF

v_call: TRBV6-5
cdr3_aa: CASSSRVRGRDEQFF

v_call: TRBV5-1
cdr3_aa: CASSLTGPSGYTF

v_call: TRBV2
cdr3_aa: CASESVDGYTF

v_call: TRBV25-1
cdr3_aa: CASRHTGTDTQYF

v_call: TRBV6-6
cdr3_aa: CASRRGESNTGELFF

v_call: TRBV5-1
cdr3_aa: CASSLGSGRAADTQYF